This T cell receptor beta chain was sequenced during a study of shared clonotypes between healthy human individuals. Naive CD8 cells lacked CD45RO, underwent positive selection for CCR7 and left out terminally differentiated effector memory CD45RA+ cells. Free of recent acute infections or vaccinations, the donors were healthy HIV-negative adults. This clone was picked up a small number of times. Data came from immunoSEQ multiplex PCR; TCRdb stores just in-frame clones and leaves some out. Here the sample spans around 1,900,000 clones, just over 90% being singletons. The V end was cut by 8 bases, the J end by 4 bases, with 5 bases between. The germline V gene has CDR1 SGHVS and CDR2 FNYEAQ. There are 10 residues in the CDR3.

This clonotype was sampled from a man aged 18 to 30 in good health. Some clones in this sample may be carry-over from other donors' samples. V gene TRBV7-6 combines with J gene TRBJ1-1; D not certain. Sequencing used naive CD8+ T cells from PBMCs. DNA of the CDR3: TGTGCCAGCCTTAGCACTGAAGCTTTCTTT. Amino acids: CASLSTEAFF.